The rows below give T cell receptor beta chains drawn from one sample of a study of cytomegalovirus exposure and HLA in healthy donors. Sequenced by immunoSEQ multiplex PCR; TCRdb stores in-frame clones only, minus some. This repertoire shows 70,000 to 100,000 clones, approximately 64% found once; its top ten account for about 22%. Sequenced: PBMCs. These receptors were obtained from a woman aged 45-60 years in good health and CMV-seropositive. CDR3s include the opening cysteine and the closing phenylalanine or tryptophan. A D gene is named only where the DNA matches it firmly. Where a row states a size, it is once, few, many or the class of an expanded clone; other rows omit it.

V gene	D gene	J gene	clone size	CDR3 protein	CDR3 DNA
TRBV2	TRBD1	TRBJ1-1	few	CASSGTGRTQAFF	TGTGCCAGCAGTGGGACAGGCCGTACCCAAGCTTTCTTT
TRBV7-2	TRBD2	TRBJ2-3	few	CASSLELAGGDTQYF	TGTGCCAGCAGCTTAGAACTAGCGGGGGGGGATACGCAGTATTTT
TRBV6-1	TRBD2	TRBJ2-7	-	CATYGLAAYEQYF	TGTGCCACTTACGGACTAGCGGCCTACGAGCAGTACTTC
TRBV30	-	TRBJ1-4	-	CAWEGGGTNEKLFF	TGTGCCTGGGAGGGCGGCGGTACTAATGAAAAACTGTTTTTT
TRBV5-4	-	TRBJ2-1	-	CASSAGGLSSYNEQFF	TGTGCCAGCAGCGCCGGGGGGCTAAGCTCCTACAATGAGCAGTTCTTC
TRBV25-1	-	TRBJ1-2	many	CASSVGLNYGYTF	TGTGCCAGCAGTGTTGGACTGAACTATGGCTACACCTTC
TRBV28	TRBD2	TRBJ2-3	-	CASSRLAGVPDTQYF	TGTGCCAGCAGCCGACTAGCGGGGGTGCCAGATACGCAGTATTTT
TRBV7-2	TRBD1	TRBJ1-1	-	CASSDGQDPVGAFF	TGTGCCAGCAGCGACGGACAGGATCCCGTCGGGGCTTTCTTT
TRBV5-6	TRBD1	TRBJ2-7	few	CASSSQGNEQYF	TGTGCCAGCAGCTCACAGGGGAACGAGCAGTACTTC
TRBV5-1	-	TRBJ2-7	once	CASSLASSSYEQYF	TGCGCCAGCAGCTTGGCTAGTAGCTCCTACGAGCAGTACTTC
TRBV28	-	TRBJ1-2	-	CASSPSPHGVGGTF	TGTGCCAGCAGTCCCTCACCCCACGGGGTCGGGGGCACCTTC
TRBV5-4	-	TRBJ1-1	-	CASSLPEGGDTEAFF	TGTGCCAGCAGCTTGCCCGAGGGGGGGGACACTGAAGCTTTCTTT
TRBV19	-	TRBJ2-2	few	CASSMASNTGELFF	TGTGCCAGTAGTATGGCTTCAAACACCGGGGAGCTGTTTTTT
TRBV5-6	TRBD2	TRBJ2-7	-	CASSPPNSGGGDEQYF	TGTGCCAGCAGCCCTCCGAATAGCGGGGGAGGCGACGAGCAGTACTTC
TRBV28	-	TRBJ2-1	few	CASIPTSGQGSNEQFF	TGTGCCAGCATTCCCACATCTGGGCAGGGCAGCAATGAGCAGTTCTTC
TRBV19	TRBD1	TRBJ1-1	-	CASIPGQGSEAFF	TGTGCCAGTATTCCGGGACAGGGATCTGAAGCTTTCTTT
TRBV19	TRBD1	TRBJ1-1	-	CASIPGGARDTEAFF	TGTGCCAGCATTCCAGGGGGCGCAAGGGACACTGAAGCTTTCTTT
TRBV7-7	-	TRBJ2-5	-	CASSPNGVGETQYF	TGTGCCAGCAGTCCAAACGGGGTCGGGGAGACCCAGTACTTC
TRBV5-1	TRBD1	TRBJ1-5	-	CASSPGQGNNQPQHF	TGCGCCAGCAGCCCCGGACAGGGGAACAATCAGCCCCAGCATTTT
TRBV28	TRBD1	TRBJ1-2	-	CASSPGTGDGGYTF	TGTGCCAGCAGTCCCGGGACAGGGGATGGGGGCTACACCTTC
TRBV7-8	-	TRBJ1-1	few	CASSPRTGEAFF	TGTGCCAGCAGCCCGAGGACGGGGGAAGCTTTCTTT
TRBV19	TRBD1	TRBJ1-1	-	CASSVSGTGDIGTEAFF	TGTGCCAGTAGTGTCTCCGGGACAGGTGATATCGGCACTGAAGCTTTCTTT
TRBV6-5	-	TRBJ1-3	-	CASRPHITGGNTIYF	TGTGCCAGCAGACCCCACATAACGGGTGGAAACACCATATATTTT
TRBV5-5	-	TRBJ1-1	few	CASSFDQDTEAFF	TGTGCCAGCAGCTTTGATCAGGACACTGAAGCTTTCTTT
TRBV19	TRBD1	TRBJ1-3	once	CATEGQQKSSGNTIYF	TGTGCCACCGAGGGACAGCAGAAGAGCTCTGGAAACACCATATATTTT
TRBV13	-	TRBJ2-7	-	CASSLVFSASGVSDEQYF	TGTGCCAGCAGCTTAGTGTTCTCCGCGTCCGGGGTGAGTGACGAGCAGTACTTC
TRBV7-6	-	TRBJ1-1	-	CASSSQSNTEAFF	TGTGCCAGCAGCTCTCAGTCGAACACTGAAGCTTTCTTT
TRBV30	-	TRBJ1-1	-	CAIVVNTEAFF	TGTGCTATAGTGGTGAACACTGAAGCTTTCTTT
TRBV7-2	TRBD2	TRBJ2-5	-	CASSPRASGQETQYF	TGTGCCAGCAGCCCAAGGGCTAGCGGCCAAGAGACCCAGTACTTC